This T cell receptor beta chain was obtained from a study of beta chain features in type 1 diabetes. The entirety of the isolated RNA underwent reverse transcription, so expressed TCRB transcripts were sequenced. Clones were read by immunoSEQ multiplex PCR, and TCRdb kept only the in-frame ones, dropping some. The table records 200,000 to 250,000 clones, more than 11% of them present only once. With V trimmed by 6 bases and J by 5 bases, 8 bases remained unmatched. The CDR3 extends over 14 amino acids. From germline, CDR1 is SQVTM and CDR2 ANQGSEA. Only a few counts were recorded for this clone. Its antigen is as yet unknown. Study results and limitations: It was among patients, rather than healthy donors, that naive, central memory and Treg TCRB repertoires appeared more similar. All four CD4+ subsets of Type 1 diabetes patients contained TCRB CDR3s that were moderately but significantly shorter.

The sequenced sample consisted of naive CD4+ T cells from blood. The V gene is TRBV29-1, the J gene TRBJ2-3; 10 bases align to TRBD2. This sequence was found in a man aged 25-40 years with type 1 diabetes. Here the CDR3 reads CSVSTSGGVDTQYF. Written as DNA, the CDR3 is TGCAGCGTCTCCACCAGCGGGGGGGTAGATACGCAGTATTTT.